The rows below give T cell receptor beta chains drawn from one sample of a study of T cells in Graves' hyperthyroidism and ophthalmopathy. TCRdb reprocessed the multiplex PCR reads via MiXCR and lists one record per CDR3 protein. The repertoire holds about 400,000 distinct CDR3 sequences, about 13% seen once, with about 9.1% in the top ten. The sequenced sample was blood. The receptors originated from a woman aged 18-29 years with Graves' hyperthyroidism. Both conserved end residues are part of each CDR3. The order of the fields is D gene, clone size, V gene, J gene, CDR3 protein, CDR3 DNA. A D gene is named only where the DNA matches it firmly. Size is omitted from some rows. Given values are once, few, many or a class for expanded clones.

TRBD1,many,TRBV2,TRBJ1-5,CASRTIGQGPQHF,TGTGCCAGCAGGACTATTGGACAGGGACCCCAGCATTTT
TRBD2,NA,TRBV30,TRBJ2-1,CAWTKASGYNEQFF,TGTGCCTGGACTAAGGCTAGCGGGTACAATGAGCAGTTCTTC
TRBD2,many,TRBV7-9,TRBJ2-3,CASSSLLGLAGLGGDTQYF,TGTGCCAGCAGCTCTCTCCTAGGACTAGCGGGGTTAGGAGGAGATACGCAGTATTTT
NA,NA,TRBV7-2,TRBJ1-1,CASSSLGGGNTEAFF,TGTGCCAGCAGCTCCCTCGGCGGGGGGAACACTGAAGCTTTCTTT
NA,many,TRBV13,TRBJ1-2,CASSLGQGDYGYTF,TGTGCCAGCAGCTTAGGCCAAGGAGACTATGGCTACACCTTC
NA,few,TRBV7-8,TRBJ1-1,CASSFGARVGSNTEAFF,TGTGCCAGCAGCTTTGGCGCCAGGGTAGGGAGTAACACTGAAGCTTTCTTT
NA,many,TRBV2,TRBJ1-5,CASSADRTRSNQPQHF,TGTGCCAGCAGTGCCGACAGGACCCGTAGCAATCAGCCCCAGCATTTT
NA,many,TRBV25-1,TRBJ2-4,CASSELERGVSPSLAKNIQYF,TGTGCCAGCAGTGAATTAGAAAGGGGGGTGTCACCATCACTAGCCAAAAACATTCAGTACTTC
NA,many,TRBV11-2,TRBJ1-6,CASSLEQGPLHF,TGTGCCAGCAGCTTAGAGCAGGGACCCCTCCACTTT
TRBD1,NA,TRBV4-3,TRBJ2-1,CASSRDRASYNEQFF,TGCGCCAGCAGCCGAGACAGGGCGTCCTACAATGAGCAGTTCTTC
NA,NA,TRBV20-1,TRBJ2-3,CSAREPRGFATDTQYF,TGCAGTGCTAGAGAGCCACGGGGTTTTGCCACAGATACGCAGTATTTT
NA,many,TRBV6-5,TRBJ1-1,CASSYELGASAFF,TGTGCCAGCAGTTACGAATTAGGAGCTAGTGCTTTCTTT
TRBD2,many,TRBV28,TRBJ2-5,CASTHTSTSGETQYF,TGTGCCAGCACCCACACATCGACTAGCGGTGAGACCCAGTACTTC
TRBD1,many,TRBV12-3/TRBV12-4,TRBJ2-7,CASSLRQGDPYEQYF,TGTGCCAGCAGTTTAAGGCAGGGGGACCCCTACGAGCAGTACTTC
NA,many,TRBV12-3/TRBV12-4,TRBJ2-7,CASRASDGSSPEQYF,TGTGCCAGCAGAGCTTCGGACGGAAGCTCTCCGGAGCAGTACTTC
NA,many,TRBV29-1,TRBJ2-5,CSGRGLFQETQYF,TGCAGCGGGCGGGGGCTGTTCCAAGAGACCCAGTACTTC
TRBD1,NA,TRBV3-1,TRBJ2-7,CASSRGQGAREQYF,TGTGCCAGCAGCCGAGGACAGGGGGCGCGGGAGCAGTACTTC